The sequence of this T cell receptor beta chain was determined in a study of response to subunit inactivated influenza vaccine (dated by TCRdb to 2016 to 2019). For the study in its entirety: Deep quantitative T cell receptor repertoire profiling was used in the study to track responses to a trivalent subunit inactivated influenza vaccine. The investigation overall reported the following: The authors suggested that each seasonal influenza vaccination may recruit only a limited number of new T cells.

This clonotype was counted between two and nine times. Its antigen is still unknown. Base qualities are not recorded, but no much larger clone differs from it by a single base. The protocol used for the library was RT-PCR. Data came from an Illumina HiSeq 2500. In TCRdb, the public reads were trimmed at Q25 with fastp and aligned with MiXCR, with productive beta chains retained. Entries that share a CDR3 protein sequence are merged under the most common genes and DNA. The sample records a few hundred thousand distinct CDR3 sequences, 11% of which are singletons. The ten largest clones add up to approximately 10% of the sample. At the junction V is shortened by 0 bases and J by 2 bases, with 12 bases in between. The CDR3 goes from the cysteine to the phenylalanine over 15 residues. Just the 45-base CDR3 DNA is kept, in frame starting at base 1. From the germline V gene, CDR1 is SQVTM and CDR2 is ANQGSEA.

These data also formed part of another study, on T cells expressing NK-cell markers. Per the second study: TCR beta cDNA libraries were prepared using 5'RACE template switching, which introduced a universal primer site and unique molecular identifiers. Three sorted T-cell subsets (CD3+CD56+NKG2C+, CD3+CD56+NKG2C- and CD3+CD56-NKG2C+) from roughly 8 donors had their TCR beta-chain repertoires profiled. Of the eight sequenced donors, seven were found to be HCMV-seropositive and one was found to be HCMV-seronegative. To restrict sorting to alphabetaTCR-expressing T cells, an anti-gammadeltaTCR antibody was added in several experiments. In six donors, the dominant CD3+CD56+NKG2C+ clonotypes were among the top 10 CD8+ clonotypes and accounted for roughly 1.0-8% of CD8+ T cells. Those dominant clonotypes were again the most abundant among CD3+CD56-NKG2C+ cells in a handful of donors, at about 28.3-60.1%. Whether the expanded NKG2C-expressing T cell clones were specific for HCMV antigens remained unclear. The eight sequenced donors were randomly selected healthy volunteers, three men and five women. To determine HCMV serostatus, a commercial ELISA kit was used to detect HCMV-specific IgG in serum. Ficoll density gradient centrifugation was used to isolate peripheral blood mononuclear cells from blood. Bulk peripheral blood T-cell repertoires were additionally sequenced from unsorted PBMC for about six donors. Synthesis of cDNA was primed from the TCR beta constant segment and was followed by two consecutive PCR amplification steps. Sequencing of the libraries produced 2 x 150 bp reads on Illumina HiSeq 2000/2500, MiSeq or NextSeq. MIGEC was used to demultiplex reads and group reads by UMI, and MiTCR was used to assemble and quantify clonotypes. Only TCR cDNA sequences supported by at least two reads were kept to exclude erroneous sequences. The tcR package was used for downstream repertoire analysis, and clonotypes were matched between fractions using CDR3 nucleotide sequence together with V segment. VDJmatch was used to annotate antigen specificity against VDJdb, with one amino acid substitution in CDR3 allowed.

The receptor was isolated from a man aged 45-65 years who received an inactivated influenza vaccine. Donor details come from another sample of the same person, matched by shared clones. Here the chain combines TRBV29-1 and TRBJ2-3, with TRBD1 perhaps the D gene, on 5 matching bases. The material was PBMCs from blood, obtained on the day of vaccination. Here is the DNA: TGCAGCGTTGAAGATGTTCAGGGTTTCACAGATACGCAGTATTTT. Its protein product is CSVEDVQGFTDTQYF.